This passage covers 28 T cell receptor beta chains from one sample sequenced in a study of cytomegalovirus exposure and HLA in healthy donors (dated by TCRdb to 2017 to 2019). The receptor library was made with the immunoSEQ multiplex PCR assay. For the multiplex PCR, a mixture combining 60 forward primers for TCR Vbeta segments and 13 reverse primers for TCR Jbeta segments was used. Sourced from immuneACCESS, this table was stored by TCRdb with only in-frame sequences that have V and J called. A share of the clones is absent; for the studies checked, an unresolved V gene accounts for under half, and the remainder has no known explanation. For this sample there are 150,000 to 200,000 clones; over 70% appear just once. The top ten clonotypes cover 3% to 3.5% of the sample. Sequences were obtained from PBMCs. All receptors derive from a female donor in good health and CMV-seronegative.

This rearrangement joins TRBV7-9 to TRBJ1-1; no firm D call. CDR3 length: 17 residues. Germline V CDR1 and CDR2: SEHNR, FQNEAQ (reference sequence). V shed 0 bases and J shed 6 bases, with 20 bases lying between them. The CDR3 coding sequence is TGTGCCAGCAGCTTAGCGCAGGTTGACCCAGGCAATGCTGAAGCTTTCTTT. The encoded protein is CASSLAQVDPGNAEAFF. Variable domain in full (rest from reference TRBV7-9 and TRBJ1-1): DTGVSQNPRHKITKRGQNVTFRCDPISEHNRLYWYRQTLGQGPEFLTYFQNEAQLEKSRLLSDRFSAERPKGSFSTLEIQRTEQGDSAMYLCASSLAQVDPGNAEAFFGQGTRLTVV.

This chain connects TRBV6-5 to TRBJ1-2; 7 bases are a match to TRBD1. Germline loops: CDR1 MNHEY, CDR2 SVGAGI. V was clipped by 10 bases and J by 6 bases; unmatched bases: 11. CDR3 length: 13 amino acids. DNA of the CDR3: TGTGCCACCACCCGGGGCAGGGGGGATGGCTACACCTTC. It yields the protein CATTRGRGDGYTF.

J is TRBJ1-6 and V is TRBV28; 8 bases are shared with TRBD1. The germline CDR1 and CDR2 sequences are MDHEN and SYDVKM. V lost 3 bases to trimming and J lost 8 bases; unmatched junction nucleotides: 3. The CDR3 is 14 residues long. CDR3 sequence reads: CASSFTGGHSPLHF. As DNA, the CDR3 is TGTGCCAGCAGTTTCACAGGGGGGCATTCACCCCTCCACTTT.

The chain has TRBV7-9 and TRBJ2-2; unclear D gene. Germline assignment: CDR1 SEHNR and CDR2 FQNEAQ (reference sequence). V was clipped by 8 bases and J by 0 bases, with 19 bases between them. The CDR3 extends over 17 amino acids. As DNA, the CDR3 is TGTGCCAGCCCTCACCTAAACTCTATGACGAACACCGGGGAGCTGTTTTTT. Its protein product is CASPHLNSMTNTGELFF.

The chain is built from TRBV28 and TRBJ2-7; a weak D match, TRBD1 (5 bases). Deletions cut 6 bases from V and 4 bases from J, with 10 bases between. This CDR3 is built from 12 residues. Germline-derived CDR1 and CDR2 are MDHEN and SYDVKM. CDR3 in DNA: TGTGCCAGCAGGGAGACAGAATACGAGCAGTACTTC. Its translation: CASRETEYEQYF.

This chain uses TRBV7-9 with TRBJ2-5; D is unclear. V was pared by 3 bases and J by 7 bases, with 12 bases between. The CDR3 runs to 13 residues. The V gene's germline CDR1 is SEHNR and CDR2 FQNEAQ (reference sequence). CDR3 region: CASSFPLEGTQYF. CDR3 nucleotide sequence: TGTGCCAGCAGCTTTCCGCTAGAAGGGACCCAGTACTTC.

The chain has TRBV2 and TRBJ2-2; 11 bases match TRBD1. The CDR3 sequence is 15 residues long. Germline lookup yields CDR1 SNHLY and CDR2 FYNNEI. V trimming: 2 bases; J trimming: 6 bases; junction bases outside the gene matches: 2. The CDR3 region is CASSEWDRGSGELFF. The CDR3 bases are TGTGCCAGCAGTGAATGGGACAGGGGGTCCGGGGAGCTGTTTTTT.

The V gene is TRBV27, the J gene TRBJ1-6; 9 positions agree with TRBD1. This CDR3 spans 14 amino acids. Germline V gene sequence: CDR1 MNHEY, CDR2 SMNVEV (reference sequence). V gave up 4 bases and J gave up 5 bases; unmatched junction bases: 0. The CDR3 sequence: CASSWTGDNSPLHF. The CDR3 DNA follows: TGTGCCAGCAGTTGGACAGGGGATAATTCACCCCTCCACTTT.

The chain combines TRBV20-1 with TRBJ2-7; D not resolved. Germline CDR1 reads DFQATT; CDR2 reads SNEGSKA (reference sequence). The CDR3 extends over 10 amino acids. The germline V and J ends were trimmed by 1 base and 6 bases, with 4 bases remaining between them. As DNA, the CDR3 is TGCAGTGCTAGAGTCCTCGAGCAGTACTTC. Translating gives CSARVLEQYF.

V and J are TRBV9 and TRBJ1-2; 7 nucleotides match TRBD1. CDR3 length: 17 residues. The J segment lost 4 bases and the V segment lost 3 bases, leaving 15 bases of the junction unmatched. Germline CDR1 reads SGDLS; CDR2 reads YYNGEE. CDR3 sequence: CASSGPGQKHEGYGYTF. The CDR3, as DNA: TGTGCCAGCAGCGGTCCGGGACAGAAGCACGAAGGCTATGGCTACACCTTC.

This chain connects TRBV9 to TRBJ2-7, with D maybe TRBD2 (6 bases). From germline, CDR1 is SGDLS and CDR2 YYNGEE. CDR3 length equals 15 residues. Deletions cut 0 bases from V and 0 bases from J, with 10 bases between. The CDR3 DNA reads TGTGCCAGCAGCGTAGAGGAGGGAGGCTCCTACGAGCAGTACTTC. It yields the protein CASSVEEGGSYEQYF.

The gene calls are TRBV9 and TRBJ2-7; 7 bases agree with TRBD1. The length of the CDR3 is 15 residues. Germline V gene sequence: CDR1 SGDLS, CDR2 YYNGEE. V was clipped by 3 bases and J by 3 bases; unmatched bases: 9. In DNA, the CDR3 is TGTGCCAGCAGCGACCGTGGTAACAGGGGCTACGAGCAGTACTTC. It yields the protein CASSDRGNRGYEQYF.

This clone was counted only a few times. The chain uses TRBV2 and TRBJ1-5; D ambiguous. The CDR3 totals 13 residues. Germline V gene data show CDR1 as SNHLY and CDR2 as FYNNEI. Trimming shortened V by 6 bases and J by 7 bases, and 13 bases separated the two germline ends. The CDR3 reads CASSPWEYQPQHF. CDR3 coding DNA: TGTGCCAGCAGCCCTTGGGAGTACCAGCCCCAGCATTTT.

The V call is TRBV10-2, the J call TRBJ2-1, with D perhaps TRBD1 (6 bases). V lost 3 bases and J 8 bases, leaving 11 bases between the germline ends. Germline V lookup: CDR1 WSHSY, CDR2 SAAADI. This CDR3 region has 13 residues. The CDR3 DNA follows: TGCGCCAGCAGTGACAACAGGGAGTATGAGCAGTTCTTC. Protein sequence: CASSDNREYEQFF.

V usage is TRBV19 and J usage is TRBJ2-7; 11 nucleotides line up with TRBD2. CDR3 size: 14 residues. Per the germline V gene, CDR1 is LNHDA and CDR2 is SQIVND (reference sequence). Germline trimming cut 6 bases from V and 2 bases from J; bases unmatched to any gene: 3. The CDR3 DNA reads TGTGCCAGTAGACAGACTAGCGGGACCTACGAGCAGTACTTC. This gives the protein CASRQTSGTYEQYF.

The genes are TRBV7-2 and TRBJ2-2; TRBD2 aligns across 9 bases. This CDR3 has 18 residues. The germline V gene encodes CDR1 SGHTA and CDR2 FQGNSA. V gave up 5 bases and J gave up 4 bases; unmatched junction bases: 14. CDR3 nucleotides: TGTGCCAGCAGCCCTAGGCTGGGCGGGGGGGCTCGCACCGGGGAGCTGTTTTTT. It codes for CASSPRLGGGARTGELFF.

This clone showed up just a few times. This chain joins TRBV7-9 and TRBJ1-2; D may be TRBD1 (5 bases). Germline CDR1 is SEHNR and CDR2 is FQNEAQ (reference sequence). The V gene lost 4 bases and the J gene lost 1 base, with 13 bases spanning the gap. This CDR3 spans 15 amino acids. The DNA of the CDR3 is TGTGCCAGCAGCTCCGACAGAAGGAATAACTATGGCTACACCTTC. Residues: CASSSDRRNNYGYTF.

This clone was detected a few times. The chain uses TRBV7-9 and TRBJ2-7, with TRBD1 identical over 7 bases. The CDR3 totals 15 residues. CDR1 is SEHNR and CDR2 is FQNEAQ in the germline V gene (reference sequence). J was trimmed by 7 bases and V by 5 bases; bases with no gene match: 14. DNA of the CDR3: TGTGCCAGCAGCCCAGAGGTAGGGACAGATCAAGAGCAGTACTTC. This translates into CASSPEVGTDQEQYF.

This chain links TRBV5-1 with TRBJ2-5; possibly TRBD1 for D (5 bases). The CDR3 is 15 residues long. V dropped 0 bases and J dropped 4 bases, with 13 bases sitting between them. In germline, CDR1 is SGHRS, CDR2 YFSETQ. The chain's CDR3 is CASSLDRQSRETQYF. The CDR3 coding sequence is TGCGCCAGCAGCTTGGACAGGCAGAGTAGAGAGACCCAGTACTTC.

The CDR3 DNA is TGTGCCAGCAAGAGGACTAGCGGGGCCGGGGAGCTGTTTTTT. Translation: CASKRTSGAGELFF. The chain has TRBV2 and TRBJ2-2; 12 bases match TRBD2. This CDR3 is built from 14 residues. J lost 6 bases, V lost 7 bases, and 3 bases had no gene match. Germline V CDR1 and CDR2: SNHLY, FYNNEI.

This chain joins TRBV6-1 and TRBJ1-5; 7 bases align to TRBD1. This CDR3 contains 14 residues. Germline V gene data show CDR1 as MNHNS and CDR2 as SASEGT. V gave up 4 bases and J gave up 1 base; unmatched junction bases: 1. In nucleotides, the CDR3 is TGTGCCAGCAGTGCGGACAGGAGCAATCAGCCCCAGCATTTT. Protein sequence: CASSADRSNQPQHF.

V gene TRBV21-1 combines with J gene TRBJ1-2. TRBV21-1 is an annotated pseudogene. The CDR3 runs 13 residues. CDR3 DNA sequence: TGTGCCAGCTTTCGGCGGGGGAAGTTTGGCTACACCTTC. Translating gives CASFRRGKFGYTF.

The J gene is TRBJ2-6, the V gene TRBV7-2; D perhaps matches TRBD1 (5 bases). The ends were cut back, 5 bases at V and 0 bases at J, with 11 bases in the middle. The germline V gene has CDR1 SGHTA and CDR2 FQGNSA. The length of the CDR3 is 16 residues. The CDR3 region has the DNA TGTGCCAGCAGCAGGGGCGGAGACTCTGGGGCCAACGTCCTGACTTTC. Translated, it gives CASSRGGDSGANVLTF.

The chain couples TRBV5-6 to TRBJ2-1; D perhaps matches TRBD1 (5 bases). The V gene's germline CDR1 is SGHDT and CDR2 YYEEEE. This CDR3 has 17 amino acids. Between the trimmed V and J ends, which lost 4 bases and 0 bases, there was a span of 17 bases. CDR3 DNA: TGTGCCAGCAGCCCCCCGCAGGGCCTTAGCTCCTACAATGAGCAGTTCTTC. Amino acids: CASSPPQGLSSYNEQFF.

The chain combines TRBV9 with TRBJ1-6; a possible D gene is TRBD1 (6 bases). The CDR3 contains 14 residues. V was pared by 3 bases and J by 11 bases, with 15 bases between. CDR1 is SGDLS, CDR2 YYNGEE, per germline. CDR3 amino acids: CASSAATGEPPLHF. In nucleotides, the CDR3 is TGTGCCAGCAGCGCGGCGACAGGCGAACCACCCCTCCACTTT.

The rearrangement uses TRBV10-3 and TRBJ2-5; 14 bases fit TRBD2. V lost 3 bases, J lost 5 bases, and 8 bases stayed unmatched. Germline assignment: CDR1 ENHRY and CDR2 SYGVKD. The CDR3 is made up of 17 amino acids. The DNA for the CDR3 is TGTGCCATCAGTGACGGCCGACTAGCGGGAGGGCGGGAGACCCAGTACTTC. This codes for CAISDGRLAGGRETQYF.

The rearrangement joins TRBV27 to TRBJ1-6, with 7 bases aligning to TRBD1. The CDR3 extends over 17 amino acids. J gave up 6 bases and V 5 bases, and 13 bases lay outside the gene matches. Germline values: CDR1 MNHEY, CDR2 SMNVEV (reference sequence). The CDR3 bases are TGTGCCAGCAGTGGTCGGACAGGCCGCGGCGTTAATTCACCCCTCCACTTT. Its protein is CASSGRTGRGVNSPLHF.

The chain joins TRBV9 to TRBJ1-2; D ambiguous. The CDR3 has 14 residues. Trimming removed 0 bases from V and 3 bases from J, with 9 bases in between. Germline V gives CDR1 SGDLS, CDR2 YYNGEE. The CDR3 nucleotides read TGTGCCAGCAGCGTAGGGGAGGGTTACTATGGCTACACCTTC. Its protein is CASSVGEGYYGYTF.